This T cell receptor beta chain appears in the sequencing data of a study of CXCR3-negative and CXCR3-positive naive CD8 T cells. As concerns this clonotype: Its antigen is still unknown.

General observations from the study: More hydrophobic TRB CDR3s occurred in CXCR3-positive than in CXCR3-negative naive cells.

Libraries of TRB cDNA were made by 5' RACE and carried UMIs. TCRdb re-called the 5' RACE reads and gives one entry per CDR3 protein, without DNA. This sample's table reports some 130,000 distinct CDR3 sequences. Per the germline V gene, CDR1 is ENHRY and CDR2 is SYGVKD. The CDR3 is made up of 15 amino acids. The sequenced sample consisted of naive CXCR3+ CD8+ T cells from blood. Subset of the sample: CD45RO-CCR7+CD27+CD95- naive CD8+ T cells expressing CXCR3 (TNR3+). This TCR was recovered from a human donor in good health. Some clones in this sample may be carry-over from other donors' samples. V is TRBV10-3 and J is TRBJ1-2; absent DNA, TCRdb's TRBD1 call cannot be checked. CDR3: CAISEPRDRYYGYTF.